This record concerns one T cell receptor (beta chain) sequence. Its antigen is as yet unknown. These data come from a study of T cell responses to AZD1222 COVID-19 vaccine. Study findings and constraints: Among those given AZD1222, only five or six were seropositive at baseline.

Pooled samples include second doses given at about 4 or 12 weeks. The CDR3 is 12 residues long. The germline V gene encodes CDR1 MNHEY and CDR2 SVGEGT. With 5 bases removed from V and 2 bases from J, the gap between germline ends came to 7 bases. The protocol was immunoSEQ multiplex PCR, while the TCRdb copy is restricted to in-frame clones and leaves out a portion. This table holds tens of thousands of clones, 70% to 90% found once. The sequence came from an adult who received the AZD1222 COVID-19 vaccine. The material was peripheral blood, obtained 28 days after the second AZD1222 dose. The chain is built from TRBV6-2 or TRBV6-3 and TRBJ2-7; D not resolved. The CDR3 DNA reads TGTGCCAGCAGTAGGGCGGCCTACGAGCAGTACTTC. Protein product: CASSRAAYEQYF.